This T cell receptor beta chain originates from a study of cytomegalovirus exposure and HLA in healthy donors. As for the study in general: An earlier analysis identified 110 million or so unique TCR beta sequences in 170 million or so T cells.

It was healthy bone marrow donors who served as donors. In nominal health when sampled, donors likely had unrecorded immune exposures nonetheless. The PCR contained 60 Vbeta and 13 Jbeta primers. Assay used: immunoSEQ multiplex PCR; TCRdb lists only in-frame clones, some missing. This table has 180,000 or so clones, just under 80% appearing once. Sequenced: PBMCs. This receptor was obtained from a woman younger than 45 in good health and CMV-seronegative.

The CDR3 here is CASPGDRNQPQHF. In DNA, the CDR3 is TGCGCCAGCCCCGGGGATCGCAATCAGCCCCAGCATTTT. This chain joins TRBV4-1 and TRBJ1-5; D is ambiguous. The germline V gene encodes CDR1 MGHRA and CDR2 YSYEKL. There are 13 residues in the CDR3. The germline V and J ends were trimmed by 8 bases and 2 bases, with 10 bases remaining between them.